This T cell receptor beta chain was documented in a study of blood T cell repertoires in COVID-19. Study-wide context: The United States, Italy and Spain provided the acute and convalescent COVID-19 samples.

Participants came from under 30 US areas, aged roughly 18 to 95 years. Self-reported history from a screening survey and questionnaire set each donor's cohort. Recovery meant two consecutive negative NP/OP PCR tests, professional clearance, or resolved symptoms. Profiled with immunoSEQ multiplex PCR; TCRdb holds only in-frame clones, not every one. The repertoire holds under 300,000 clones, with roughly 88% as singletons. The CDR3 sequence is 14 residues long. Trimming shortened V by 4 bases and J by 3 bases, and 13 bases separated the two germline ends. The germline gives CDR1 SGHKS, CDR2 YYEKEE (reference sequence).

Sequencing used PBMCs or T cells enriched from blood (not recorded which). The receptor's source is a woman aged 30 to 39 who had recovered from COVID-19. The V call is TRBV5-5, the J call TRBJ1-1; D unresolved. The CDR3 DNA follows: TGTGCCAGCAGCACTTCCCCGGGGTACACTGAAGCTTTCTTT. This codes for CASSTSPGYTEAFF.